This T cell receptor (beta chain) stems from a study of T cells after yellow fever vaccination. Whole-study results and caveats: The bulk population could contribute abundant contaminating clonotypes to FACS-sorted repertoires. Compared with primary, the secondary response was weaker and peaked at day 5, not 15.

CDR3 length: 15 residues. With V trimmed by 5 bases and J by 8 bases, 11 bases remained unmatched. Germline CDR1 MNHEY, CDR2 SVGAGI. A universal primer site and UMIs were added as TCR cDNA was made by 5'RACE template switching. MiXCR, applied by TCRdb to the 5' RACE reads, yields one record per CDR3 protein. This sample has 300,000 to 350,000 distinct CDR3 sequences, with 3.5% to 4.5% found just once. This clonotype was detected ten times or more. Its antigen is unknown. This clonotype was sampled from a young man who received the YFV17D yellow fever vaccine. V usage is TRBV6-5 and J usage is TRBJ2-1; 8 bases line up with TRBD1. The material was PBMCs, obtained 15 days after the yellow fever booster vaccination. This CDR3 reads CASSQRPATGDEQFF. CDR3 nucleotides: TGTGCCAGCAGTCAACGCCCAGCGACAGGGGATGAGCAGTTCTTC.